A selection of T cell receptor beta chains follows, all from one sample in a study of OX40 agonist ivuxolimab in advanced cancers. The method was immunoSEQ multiplex PCR; TCRdb's version includes in-frame clones alone and lacks a portion of them. The sample lists 35,000 to 45,000 clones, roughly nine tenths occurring once. The input for sequencing was CD4+ or CD8+ T cells sorted from blood, taken in a trial of the OX40 agonist ivuxolimab. The source of these receptors is an adult with an advanced solid tumor such as melanoma, head and neck, liver or kidney cancer. Each CDR3 is given with its conserved first and last residue. A D gene is named only where the DNA matches it firmly. Only some rows state a clone size, as once, few, many or a class for expanded clones.

.	once	TRBV5-4	TRBJ2-5	CASSAEWVETQYF	TGTGCCAGCAGCGCAGAGTGGGTCGAGACCCAGTACTTC
.	.	TRBV7-6	TRBJ2-1	CASSSGLEGSEQFF	TGTGCCAGCAGCTCGGGACTGGAGGGCAGTGAGCAGTTCTTC
.	.	TRBV18	TRBJ2-3	CASSPGQTTDTQYF	TGTGCCAGCTCACCGGGACAAACCACAGATACGCAGTATTTT
TRBD2	.	TRBV19	TRBJ2-3	CASSRRTSGEKDTQYF	TGTGCCAGTAGCCGAAGGACTAGCGGGGAGAAAGATACGCAGTATTTT
TRBD2	.	TRBV6-5	TRBJ2-7	CASSYSLAGAYEQYF	TGTGCCAGCAGTTACTCACTAGCGGGGGCCTACGAGCAGTACTTC
.	.	TRBV7-3	TRBJ1-5	CASSPDSNQPQHF	TGTGCCAGCAGCCCCGATAGCAATCAGCCCCAGCATTTT
TRBD1	few	TRBV4-3	TRBJ1-2	CASSQASPGQGLYGYTF	TGCGCCAGCAGCCAAGCATCACCGGGACAGGGGCTCTATGGCTACACCTTC
.	.	TRBV18	TRBJ1-1	CASSQRQGRNTEAFF	TGTGCCAGCTCACAACGGCAGGGCAGGAACACTGAAGCTTTCTTT
TRBD1	.	TRBV5-6	TRBJ2-7	CASSYGTGGYEQYF	TGTGCCAGCAGCTACGGGACAGGGGGCTACGAGCAGTACTTC
.	.	TRBV5-1	TRBJ1-1	CASSLEGTTEAFF	TGCGCCAGCAGCTTGGAGGGAACCACTGAAGCTTTCTTT
.	.	TRBV6-5	TRBJ2-1	CASSKTSSYNEQFF	TGTGCCAGCAGCAAGACTAGCTCCTACAATGAGCAGTTCTTC
.	.	TRBV18	TRBJ1-2	CASRLGGERYGYTF	TGTGCCAGCCGGCTGGGTGGAGAACGCTATGGCTACACCTTC
.	.	TRBV7-6	TRBJ2-7	CASSLESSYGTGSYEQYF	TGTGCCAGCAGCTTAGAATCTAGCTATGGTACTGGGTCCTACGAGCAGTACTTC
TRBD1	.	TRBV19	TRBJ1-2	CASSPWDRASFGGYTF	TGTGCCAGTAGCCCCTGGGACAGGGCTTCCTTCGGTGGCTACACCTTC
TRBD2	.	TRBV28	TRBJ2-7	CASSLQRSSGVYEQYF	TGTGCCAGCAGTTTACAAAGGTCTAGCGGTGTTTACGAGCAGTACTTC
TRBD1	.	TRBV7-2	TRBJ1-2	CASSLNTGDGYTF	TGTGCCAGCAGCTTAAATACAGGGGATGGCTACACCTTC